The clone carrying this T cell receptor (beta chain) was seen a handful of times. Its antigen is currently unknown. This sample is part of a study of post-analysis software for immune sequencing data. Study-wide points: Included in a set of roughly five TRBV segments more frequent in patients than controls were TRBV5-6, TRBV5-1 and TRBV20-1.

Germline V gene lookup returns CDR1 LGHNA and CDR2 YSLEER. The CDR3 contains 16 residues. Trimming stripped 0 bases from V and 0 bases from J, with 10 bases between. Researchers reported that TCR beta cDNA libraries carried unique molecular identifiers. TCRdb passed the PCR reads through MiXCR, listing each CDR3 protein once. In the table there are roughly 430,000 distinct CDR3 sequences, approximately 38% of which are singletons. The sequence came from a girl aged 2 to 10 with multiple sclerosis. The genes are TRBV4-3 and TRBJ2-3, with D perhaps TRBD2 (5 bases). Source material: blood. The CDR3: CASSQEFRGSTDTQYF. Here the CDR3 DNA reads TGCGCCAGCAGCCAAGAGTTCCGCGGGAGCACAGATACGCAGTATTTT.